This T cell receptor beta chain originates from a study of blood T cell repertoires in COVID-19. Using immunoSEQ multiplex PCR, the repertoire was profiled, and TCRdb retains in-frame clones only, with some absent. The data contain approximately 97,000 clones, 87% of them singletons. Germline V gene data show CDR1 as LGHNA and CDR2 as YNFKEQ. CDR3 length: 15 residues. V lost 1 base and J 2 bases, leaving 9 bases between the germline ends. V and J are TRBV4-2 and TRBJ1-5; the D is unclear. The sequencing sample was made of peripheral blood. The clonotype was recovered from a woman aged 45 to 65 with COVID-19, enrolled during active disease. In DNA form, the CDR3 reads TGTGCCAGCAGCCAAGGCGGAGAGGGCAATCAGCCCCAGCATTTT. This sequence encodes CASSQGGEGNQPQHF.